Listed here are 27 T cell receptor beta chains from one sample, sequenced in a study of shared clonotypes between healthy human individuals. Clones were sequenced by immunoSEQ multiplex PCR, and TCRdb holds only the in-frame ones, with some missing. In the table there are about 2.4 million clones, roughly 93% of which are singletons. The sequencing sample was made of naive CD4+ T cells from PBMCs. Documented subset: CD45RA+ positively selected. These receptors all stem from a man between 18 and 35 years old in good health. Some clones in this sample may be carry-over from other donors' samples.

In this sample, this clone turned up once. V usage is TRBV6-5 and J usage is TRBJ1-1, with D unresolved. Trimming shortened V by 0 bases and J by 1 base, and 9 bases separated the two germline ends. The CDR3 extends over 15 amino acids. CDR1 and CDR2 from the germline V gene are MNHEY and SVGAGI. In DNA, the CDR3 is TGTGCCAGCAGTTACTCGCACAAGACGAACACTGAAGCTTTCTTT. This gives the protein CASSYSHKTNTEAFF.

V gene TRBV6-5 combines with J gene TRBJ2-2; D ambiguous. Germline V gene lookup returns CDR1 MNHEY and CDR2 SVGAGI. V lost 0 bases and J 2 bases, leaving 7 bases between the germline ends. The CDR3 has 15 amino acids. CDR3 sequence: CASSYSVGNTGELFF. The CDR3 DNA reads as TGTGCCAGCAGTTACTCGGTGGGAAACACCGGGGAGCTGTTTTTT.

This clone was detected only once. The chain carries TRBV9 and TRBJ1-3, with D possibly being TRBD1 (6 bases). This CDR3 has 15 amino acids. The germline V gene has CDR1 SGDLS and CDR2 YYNGEE. Deletions cut 0 bases from V and 4 bases from J, with 11 bases between. The CDR3 here is CASSVDWGAGNTIYF. CDR3 nucleotides: TGTGCCAGCAGCGTAGATTGGGGGGCCGGAAACACCATATATTTT.

This rearrangement joins TRBV5-1 to TRBJ2-1; tentative D call: TRBD1 (5 bases). Per the germline V gene, CDR1 is SGHRS and CDR2 is YFSETQ. The V end lost 4 bases, the J end lost 2 bases, and 16 bases lay between the germline ends. This CDR3 is built from 16 residues. In nucleotides, the CDR3 is TGCGCCAGCAGCCCTGAAGAAGGGGCCCCCTACAATGAGCAGTTCTTC. This gives the protein CASSPEEGAPYNEQFF.

The rearrangement links TRBV13 to TRBJ1-6; TRBD1 is a possible D gene (5 bases). Per germline, CDR1 PRHDT and CDR2 FYEKMQ (reference sequence). The CDR3 length is 12 residues. V gave up 2 bases and J gave up 10 bases, with 6 bases separating them. CDR3 residues: CASSLQGSPLHF. In DNA form, the CDR3 reads TGTGCCAGCAGCTTACAGGGCTCACCCCTCCACTTT.

This chain joins TRBV7-9 and TRBJ2-5; D is possibly TRBD1 (5 bases). The germline V gene has CDR1 SEHNR and CDR2 FQNEAQ (reference sequence). The CDR3 has 12 amino acids. V gave up 0 bases and J gave up 10 bases, with 9 bases separating them. CDR3 nucleotides: TGTGCCAGCAGCTTAGCAAGGGGAATCCAGTACTTC. Its protein product is CASSLARGIQYF.

The V and J genes are TRBV5-1 and TRBJ1-1, with 7 bases fitting TRBD1. V shed 1 base and J 6 bases; nucleotides not matched to a gene: 18. The CDR3 runs 18 residues. Germline CDR1 SGHRS, CDR2 YFSETQ. CDR3 DNA: TGCGCCAGCAGCTTGCTCCCCGGGACAGCCCTACCGCTCCCTGAAGCTTTCTTT. Its translation is CASSLLPGTALPLPEAFF. The whole variable domain, remainder taken from reference TRBV5-1 and TRBJ1-1, is KAGVTQTPRYLIKTRGQQVTLSCSPISGHRSVSWYQQTPGQGLQFLFEYFSETQRNKGNFPGRFSGRQFSNSRSEMNVSTLELGDSALYLCASSLLPGTALPLPEAFFGQGTRLTVV.

The V call is TRBV11-2, the J call TRBJ1-3; D is uncertain. There are 15 residues in the CDR3. The V gene lost 4 bases and the J gene lost 4 bases, with 14 bases spanning the gap. CDR1 is SGHAT and CDR2 is FQNNGV in the germline V gene. CDR3 loop: CASSSGLSQGNTIYF. CDR3 bases: TGTGCCAGCAGCTCTGGACTCTCCCAGGGAAACACCATATATTTT.

The chain is built from TRBV9 and TRBJ2-3, with 10 bases matching TRBD2. CDR3 length equals 16 residues. V gave up 2 bases and J gave up 5 bases; unmatched junction bases: 8. CDR1 SGDLS and CDR2 YYNGEE come from the germline V gene. This CDR3 is CASSVGLAGVGDTQYF. CDR3 sequence (DNA): TGTGCCAGCAGCGTTGGTCTAGCGGGAGTGGGAGATACGCAGTATTTT.

The CDR3 region is CASSLIPPNTEAFF. The CDR3 DNA sequence: TGTGCCAGCAGCTTAATCCCCCCCAACACTGAAGCTTTCTTT. The genes are TRBV11-2 and TRBJ1-1, with D unclear. Germline CDR1 reads SGHAT; CDR2 reads FQNNGV. Trimming stripped 2 bases from V and 2 bases from J, with 9 bases between. The CDR3 contains 14 residues.

V and J are TRBV29-1 and TRBJ2-3, with D uncertain. Deletions cut 8 bases from V and 1 base from J, with 10 bases between. This CDR3 comprises 12 residues. Germline lookup yields CDR1 SQVTM and CDR2 ANQGSEA. The CDR3 protein is CSPGRGTDTQYF. DNA of the CDR3: TGCAGCCCTGGAAGGGGCACAGATACGCAGTATTTT.

J is TRBJ2-7 and V is TRBV29-1; perhaps D is TRBD1 or TRBD2 (5 bases each). V was cut by 4 bases and J by 2 bases, with 18 bases left in between. CDR1 is SQVTM, CDR2 ANQGSEA, per germline. The CDR3 has 15 residues. The chain's CDR3 is CSVALRDPRAYEQYF. The CDR3 DNA sequence: TGCAGCGTTGCACTCCGGGACCCGCGAGCCTACGAGCAGTACTTC.

The V and J genes are TRBV11-2 and TRBJ2-7; D assignment may be TRBD1 or TRBD2 (6 bases each). Between the trimmed V and J ends, which lost 5 bases and 1 base, there was a span of 24 bases. CDR1 is SGHAT and CDR2 is FQNNGV in the germline V gene. This CDR3 region has 18 residues. The CDR3 DNA sequence: TGTGCCAGCAGCACCTTCATTGGGGGGCAAACCCCTTCCTACGAGCAGTACTTC. Encoded protein: CASSTFIGGQTPSYEQYF.

The V and J genes are TRBV18 and TRBJ2-7, with D tentatively TRBD2 (5 bases). V lost 7 bases and J 6 bases, leaving 16 bases between the germline ends. The CDR3 spans 13 residues. Germline-derived CDR1 and CDR2 are KGHSH and LQKENI. CDR3 DNA sequence: TGTGCCAGCTGCCGTCTTCGAGGACTCGAGCAGTACTTC. It codes for CASCRLRGLEQYF.

This chain connects TRBV11-2 to TRBJ2-5, with 9 bases aligning to TRBD1. Trimming cost V 1 base and J 2 bases; bases outside gene matches: 5. CDR1 and CDR2 (germline): SGHAT, FQNNGV. CDR3 size: 16 residues. The CDR3 nucleotides are TGTGCCAGCAGCTTAGGGGCCGGGACAGGGCAAGAGACCCAGTACTTC. This codes for CASSLGAGTGQETQYF.

Concerning this clone itself: This same CDR3 is encoded by further DNA sequences in the sample. This sequence joins TRBV5-1 and TRBJ2-3; D is uncertain. Trimming pared 4 bases from V and 3 bases from J, leaving 15 bases between. Germline CDR1 is SGHRS and CDR2 is YFSETQ. The CDR3 covers 15 residues. The CDR3, as DNA: TGCGCCAGCAGCCCTCCATCAGGTAGTACAGATACGCAGTATTTT. Protein sequence: CASSPPSGSTDTQYF.

The chain employs TRBV7-2 and TRBJ2-2; TRBD1 is a possible D gene (6 bases). With 1 base removed from V and 2 bases from J, the gap between germline ends came to 14 bases. Germline values: CDR1 SGHTA, CDR2 FQGNSA. This CDR3 has 17 amino acids. The DNA of the CDR3 is TGTGCCAGCAGCTTAGTTTCGGCCAGGGGAAACACCGGGGAGCTGTTTTTT. Translated: CASSLVSARGNTGELFF.

The chain employs TRBV5-1 and TRBJ1-4; a possible D gene is TRBD1 (5 bases). V lost 0 bases, J lost 8 bases, and 14 bases lay in between. Germline CDR1 reads SGHRS; CDR2 reads YFSETQ. The CDR3 runs 15 residues. CDR3 amino acids: CASSLVGAVGEKLFF. In nucleotides, the CDR3 is TGCGCCAGCAGCTTGGTCGGGGCGGTAGGGGAAAAACTGTTTTTT. Full variable domain (outside the CDR3, taken from reference TRBV5-1 and TRBJ1-4): KAGVTQTPRYLIKTRGQQVTLSCSPISGHRSVSWYQQTPGQGLQFLFEYFSETQRNKGNFPGRFSGRQFSNSRSEMNVSTLELGDSALYLCASSLVGAVGEKLFFGSGTQLSVL.

This chain connects TRBV25-1 to TRBJ1-5, with 9 positions matching TRBD1. Germline trimming cut 6 bases from V and 3 bases from J; bases unmatched to any gene: 3. Germline lookup yields CDR1 MGHDK and CDR2 SYGVNS. The CDR3 is made up of 14 amino acids. The CDR3 protein is CASRGQGLNQPQHF. CDR3 nucleotide sequence: TGTGCCAGCAGGGGACAGGGCCTCAATCAGCCCCAGCATTTT.

The CDR3 spells CASSPPGRQETQYF. The CDR3 DNA follows: TGTGCCAGCAGCCCCCCTGGTAGGCAAGAGACCCAGTACTTC. The chain employs TRBV5-4 and TRBJ2-5; no reliable D call. V shed 4 bases and J shed 2 bases, with 12 bases lying between them. The CDR3 totals 14 residues. Per germline, CDR1 SGHNT and CDR2 YYREEE (reference sequence).

The V call is TRBV29-1, the J call TRBJ2-1; possible D gene TRBD2, 6 bases. The CDR3 covers 16 residues. V was trimmed by 0 bases and J by 0 bases, leaving 12 bases between them. CDR1 SQVTM and CDR2 ANQGSEA come from the germline V gene. The CDR3 region is CSVEEGSGHSYNEQFF. The CDR3 nucleotides read TGCAGCGTTGAAGAGGGGAGCGGGCACTCCTACAATGAGCAGTTCTTC.

The rearrangement uses TRBV30 and TRBJ1-1, with D possibly TRBD1 on 5 matching bases. This CDR3 is built from 11 residues. The germline V gene encodes CDR1 GTSNPN and CDR2 SVGIG (reference sequence). Deletions cut 5 bases from V and 11 bases from J, with 15 bases between. CDR3 protein: CAWDDQGGAFF. The CDR3 bases are TGTGCCTGGGATGACCAGGGCGGCGCTTTCTTT.

V is TRBV5-1 and J is TRBJ2-3, with 12 bases identical to TRBD1. With V trimmed by 3 bases and J by 0 bases, 2 bases remained unmatched. Germline V lookup: CDR1 SGHRS, CDR2 YFSETQ. The CDR3 consists of 16 residues. The CDR3 DNA reads as TGCGCCAGCAGCTCCGGGACAGGGGGCAGCACAGATACGCAGTATTTT. Amino acid sequence: CASSSGTGGSTDTQYF.

V and J are TRBV7-3 and TRBJ2-3; D is perhaps TRBD1 (5 bases). CDR3 size: 16 residues. V was pared by 4 bases and J by 2 bases, with 16 bases between. CDR1 and CDR2 from the germline V gene are SGHTA and FQGTGA. CDR3 protein: CASSSDGAGATDTQYF. DNA for the CDR3: TGTGCCAGCAGCTCCGACGGAGCTGGGGCCACAGATACGCAGTATTTT.

The chain links TRBV6-5 to TRBJ1-5; TRBD1 matches at 7 bases. V lost 6 bases, J lost 3 bases, and 5 bases stayed unmatched. Germline assignment: CDR1 MNHEY and CDR2 SVGAGI. The CDR3 is 14 residues long. CDR3 nucleotides: TGTGCCAGCAGGCAGGGACAGCTCAATCAGCCCCAGCATTTT. Protein product: CASRQGQLNQPQHF.

The chain uses TRBV19 and TRBJ2-3; D is ambiguous. The CDR3 is made up of 16 amino acids. Looked up from germline, CDR1 is LNHDA and CDR2 is SQIVND (reference sequence). Deletions cut 3 bases from V and 0 bases from J, with 13 bases between. As DNA, the CDR3 is TGTGCCAGTAGTATTAGTGACTCGAGGAGCACAGATACGCAGTATTTT. Its translation: CASSISDSRSTDTQYF.

V and J are TRBV29-1 and TRBJ2-2; unclear D gene. V shed 4 bases and J shed 6 bases, with 9 bases lying between them. The CDR3 is 12 amino acids. CDR1 is SQVTM and CDR2 is ANQGSEA in the germline V gene. CDR3 coding DNA: TGCAGCGTTGCGGTAGTTTCCGGGGAGCTGTTTTTT. Amino acid sequence: CSVAVVSGELFF.